This note documents a single T cell receptor (beta chain) sequence. Alongside a J-beta primer mix, a sample-barcoded 5' primer served in a second PCR lasting roughly 6 to 11 cycles. TCRdb fed the 5' RACE reads into MiXCR, producing one record per CDR3 protein. This table holds some 700,000 distinct CDR3 sequences, 22% found once. The sample comes from a study of blood T cells in healthy people across ages. Whole-study context: The capture of about one barcoded beta molecule per two T cells was achieved by template switching.

The CDR3 length is 13 residues. Germline V gene data show CDR1 as LGHDT and CDR2 as YNNKEL (reference sequence). Trimming removed 2 bases at V and 8 bases at J, with 9 bases between. The source material was blood. This chain connects TRBV3-1 to TRBJ1-4; D remains unclear. The sequence derives from a man in his 70s in good health. In nucleotides, the CDR3 is TGTGCCAGCAGCCAAATGGCAAACGAAAAACTGTTTTTT. Its protein product is CASSQMANEKLFF.